This T cell receptor beta chain was found in a study of cytotoxic CD8 clonotypes in ibrutinib-treated CLL. Study at large: Partial response occurred in some 25 patients and complete response in 2; at median roughly 72 months, approximately 15 remained remitted and roughly 12 progressed. Response samples came after a median about 11 months of treatment, range 6 to 36.

Notes on the study in general: Sustained-remission and progressing patients had unequal sampling times.

The CDR3 totals 14 residues. CDR1 is MGHRA and CDR2 is YSYEKL in the germline V gene. V was clipped by 4 bases and J by 5 bases, with 11 bases between them. Of note for this clone: Its antigen is currently unknown.

Target depth was 1 in 200,000 to 1 in 1 million T cells, about 10x per clonotype. Method: immunoSEQ multiplex PCR; TCRdb's copy keeps in-frame clones and lacks some. This table holds tens of thousands of clones, 75% to 95% found once. The origin of this receptor is a human donor with chronic lymphocytic leukemia. The specimen was PBMCs, collected after 12 months of ibrutinib treatment. The J gene is TRBJ2-2, the V gene TRBV4-1; D is possibly TRBD2 (6 bases). CDR3 sequence (DNA): TGCGCCAGCAGCCCCGGGACTTATACCGGGGAGCTGTTTTTT. Encoded protein: CASSPGTYTGELFF.